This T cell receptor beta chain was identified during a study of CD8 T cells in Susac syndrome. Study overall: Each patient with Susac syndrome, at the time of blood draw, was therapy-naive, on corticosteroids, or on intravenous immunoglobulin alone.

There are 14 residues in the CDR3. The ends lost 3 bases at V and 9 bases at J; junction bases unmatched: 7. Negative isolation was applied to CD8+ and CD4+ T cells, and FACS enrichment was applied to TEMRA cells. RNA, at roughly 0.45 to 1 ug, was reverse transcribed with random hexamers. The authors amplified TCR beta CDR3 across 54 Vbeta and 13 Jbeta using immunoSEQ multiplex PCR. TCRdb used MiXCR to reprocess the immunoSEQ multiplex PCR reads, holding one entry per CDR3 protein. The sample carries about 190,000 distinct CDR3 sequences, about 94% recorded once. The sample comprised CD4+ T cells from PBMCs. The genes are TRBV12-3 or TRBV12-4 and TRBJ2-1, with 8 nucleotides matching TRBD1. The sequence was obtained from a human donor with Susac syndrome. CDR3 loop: CASSFQQGAGEQFF. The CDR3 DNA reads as TGTGCCAGCAGTTTCCAGCAGGGGGCTGGTGAGCAGTTCTTC.